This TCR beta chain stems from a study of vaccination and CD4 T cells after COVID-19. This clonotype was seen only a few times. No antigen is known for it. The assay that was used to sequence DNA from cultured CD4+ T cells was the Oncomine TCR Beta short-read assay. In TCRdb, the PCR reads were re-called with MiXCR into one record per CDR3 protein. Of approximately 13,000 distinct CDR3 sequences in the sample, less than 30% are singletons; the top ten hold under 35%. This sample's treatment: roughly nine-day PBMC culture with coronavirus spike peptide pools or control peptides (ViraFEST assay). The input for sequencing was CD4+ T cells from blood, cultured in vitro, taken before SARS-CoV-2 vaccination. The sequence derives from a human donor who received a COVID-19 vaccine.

This CDR3 is CATSDFSDRANYGYTF. The CDR3 DNA follows: TGTGCCACCAGTGATTTTTCGGACAGAGCTAACTATGGCTACACCTTC. The J gene is TRBJ1-2, the V gene TRBV24-1; D might be TRBD1 (6 bases). This CDR3 has 16 residues. V lost 1 base, J lost 0 bases, and 11 bases lay in between. The germline CDR1 and CDR2 sequences are KGHDR and SFDVKD.